The 8 T cell receptor beta chains below were found in one sample sequenced in a study of memory CD4+ T cells and cytomegalovirus serostatus (dated by TCRdb to between 2019 and 2020). A FACSAria II was used to sort memory CD4+ T cells, defined as single viable CD3+CD4+CD8-CD45RO+ cells. The library relied on the immunoSEQ multiplex PCR assay. TCRdb carries this immuneACCESS record with in-frame sequences only. Its versions omit some clonotypes, under half of them owing to an unresolved V gene in the studies checked, with the rest unexplained. Present in this sample are 85,000 to 100,000 clones, around 80% of which were seen just once. Less than 4% of the sample belongs to the ten largest clones. The sample consisted of memory CD4+ T cells from blood. The receptors originated from an adult in good health and CMV-seropositive.

This rearrangement joins TRBV14 to TRBJ1-2; 7 bases are a match to TRBD1. V lost 4 bases and J lost 3; bases outside the gene matches: 2. The length of the CDR3 is 13 residues. Germline V lookup: CDR1 SGHDN, CDR2 FVKESK. The CDR3 DNA reads TGTGCCAGCAGCCTCGGGACAGACTATGGCTACACCTTC. It is translated as CASSLGTDYGYTF. Full variable domain (missing parts from reference TRBV14 and TRBJ1-2): EAGVTQFPSHSVIEKGQTVTLRCDPISGHDNLYWYRRVMGKEIKFLLHFVKESKQDESGMPNNRFLAERTGGTYSTLKVQPAELEDSGVYFCASSLGTDYGYTFGSGTRLTVV.

The chain recombines TRBV27 with TRBJ1-5; TRBD1 aligns across 8 bases. Trimming at V came to 6 bases and at J to 5 bases, leaving 9 bases not matched to a gene. This CDR3 has 15 residues. From germline, CDR1 is MNHEY and CDR2 SMNVEV (reference sequence). CDR3 loop: CASRTQGAGDQPQHF. The CDR3 coding sequence is TGTGCCAGCAGAACGCAGGGGGCAGGGGATCAGCCCCAGCATTTT.

This clone came up a few times. The rearrangement links TRBV18 to TRBJ1-5; D is uncertain. V lost 1 base to trimming and J lost 4 bases, with 8 bases between them. CDR3 length: 14 amino acids. CDR1 KGHSH and CDR2 LQKENI come from the germline V gene. The CDR3 bases are TGTGCCAGCTCACCACAGACGGAGAATCAGCCCCAGCATTTT. This encodes CASSPQTENQPQHF.

The V call is TRBV2, the J call TRBJ2-7, with D uncertain. The CDR3 loop spans 13 amino acids. Trimming pared 4 bases from V and 3 bases from J, leaving 10 bases between. CDR1 and CDR2 (germline): SNHLY, FYNNEI. The CDR3 region is CASSGVGRYEQYF. The CDR3 coding sequence is TGTGCCAGCAGTGGGGTTGGGCGCTACGAGCAGTACTTC.

The genes are TRBV30 and TRBJ2-7; D is perhaps TRBD1 (6 bases). The CDR3 covers 15 residues. The germline V gene has CDR1 GTSNPN and CDR2 SVGIG (reference sequence). Trimming removed 1 base at V and 1 base at J, with 14 bases between. The CDR3 is CAWSAPGHGSYEQYF. CDR3 DNA: TGTGCCTGGAGTGCGCCGGGACACGGATCCTACGAGCAGTACTTC.

This chain uses TRBV2 with TRBJ1-5; D is uncertain. Germline CDR1 is SNHLY and CDR2 is FYNNEI. The CDR3 consists of 15 residues. With 2 bases removed from V and 3 bases from J, the gap between germline ends came to 11 bases. The CDR3 bases are TGTGCCAGCAGTGAAAGTTGGAAAGTCAATCAGCCCCAGCATTTT. Protein: CASSESWKVNQPQHF.

The CDR3: CASRPRTGAISTDTQYF. For the CDR3, the DNA is TGCGCCAGCAGACCGCGAACGGGGGCCATTAGCACAGATACGCAGTATTTT. V gene TRBV5-1 combines with J gene TRBJ2-3, with D possibly called TRBD1 or TRBD2 (6 bases each). The CDR3 loop spans 17 amino acids. Germline loops: CDR1 SGHRS, CDR2 YFSETQ. The V end was cut by 5 bases, the J end by 0 bases, with 19 bases between.

This rearrangement joins TRBV19 to TRBJ2-1; no reliable D call. The V end was cut by 6 bases, the J end by 4 bases, with 19 bases between. Germline CDR1 is LNHDA and CDR2 is SQIVND (reference sequence). This CDR3 region has 16 residues. The CDR3 is CASSPRVAYAYNEQFF. The CDR3 nucleotides are TGTGCCAGTAGCCCCCGGGTAGCTTACGCATACAATGAGCAGTTCTTC.